This passage covers 8 T cell receptor beta chains from one sample sequenced in a study of metastatic and nonmetastatic thyroid tumors. With MiXCR, TCRdb called clones anew from the PCR reads. The sample consists of 29,000 or so clones, 4% to 5% of them appearing once. Patients underwent thyroid surgery, and none had received any treatment before it. The material sequenced was blood. The origin of the receptors is a female donor with papillary thyroid cancer or a benign thyroid nodule (not recorded which). Some clones in this sample may be carry-over from other donors' samples.

This clone was seen a handful of times. This may be a read error, as it is one base from a much larger clone. Other DNA sequences in the same sample also yield this CDR3. The rearrangement uses TRBV6-1 and TRBJ1-2; TRBD1 agrees at 8 bases. CDR1 is MNHNS and CDR2 is SASEGT in the germline V gene. The CDR3 covers 15 residues. With 5 bases clipped from V and 2 bases from J, the junction kept 7 bases outside the gene matches. The CDR3 region has the DNA TGTGCCAGCAGTCGGGGGACAGGTTACAACTATGGCTACACCTTC. As protein: CASSRGTGYNYGYTF.

This clone was recorded at least ten times. The chain carries TRBV9 and TRBJ2-3; possibly TRBD1 for D (6 bases). Trimming removed 6 bases from V and 6 bases from J, with 14 bases in between. This CDR3 is 13 amino acids long. The V gene's germline CDR1 is SGDLS and CDR2 YYNGEE. The DNA for the CDR3 is TGTGCCAGCACTACAGGGACAAGGGATACGCAGTATTTT. Amino acids: CASTTGTRDTQYF.

This clone was picked up many times. This may come from a read error, since a much larger clone is one base off. The sample has other DNA sequences that encode this CDR3 too. The chain is built from TRBV24-1 and TRBJ2-3; D remains ambiguous. V lost 10 bases, J lost 6 bases, and 10 bases lay in between. Germline assignment: CDR1 KGHDR and CDR2 SFDVKD. This CDR3 comprises 11 residues. The CDR3 DNA is TGTGCCACTGAAGGAGTGGATACGCAGTATTTT. It encodes CATEGVDTQYF.

This chain connects TRBV27 to TRBJ1-1, with D hard to call. V lost 6 bases and J 5 bases, leaving 16 bases between the germline ends. This CDR3 is built from 14 residues. Germline assignment: CDR1 MNHEY and CDR2 SMNVEV (reference sequence). CDR3 region: CASRLGPARTEAFF. CDR3 bases: TGTGCCAGCAGGCTCGGACCGGCGCGTACTGAAGCTTTCTTT.

This clone was observed a handful of times. The rearrangement links TRBV5-1 to TRBJ2-1, with D tentatively TRBD2 (6 bases). The length of the CDR3 is 15 residues. V gave up 5 bases and J gave up 9 bases, with 21 bases separating them. Germline-derived CDR1 and CDR2 are SGHRS and YFSETQ. The CDR3 is CASRPTGDGRGEQFF. Here the CDR3 DNA reads TGCGCCAGCAGACCAACGGGGGACGGTAGAGGTGAGCAGTTCTTC.

This clone was found a few times. Mismatch with germline at one junction end may stem from a read error. This sequence joins TRBV20-1 and TRBJ2-6; no firm D call. The CDR3 runs 13 residues. Germline V gene data show CDR1 as DFQATT and CDR2 as SNEGSKA (reference sequence). CDR3 nucleotides: TGCAGTGCTAGGACCCCTGGGGTCAACTTCCTGACTTTC. It translates to CSARTPGVNFLTF.

This clone was seen repeatedly, ten times or more. The chain is built from TRBV12-3 or TRBV12-4 and TRBJ2-6; 8 nucleotides line up with TRBD1. The CDR3 totals 17 residues. V dropped 7 bases and J dropped 2; count of bases not matched to a gene: 10. CDR3 sequence: CASTLADRAPGANVLTF. In nucleotides, the CDR3 is TGTGCCAGCACGCTCGCGGACAGGGCGCCTGGGGCCAACGTCCTGACTTTC.

In its sample, this clone was seen many times. The rearrangement joins TRBV20-1 to TRBJ2-1; 13 positions match TRBD2. The CDR3 covers 16 residues. J gave up 10 bases and V 0 bases, and 9 bases lay outside the gene matches. The germline CDR1 and CDR2 sequences are DFQATT and SNEGSKA (reference sequence). The CDR3 is CSARDTQGLAGDEQFF. In nucleotides, the CDR3 is TGCAGTGCTAGAGATACCCAAGGACTAGCGGGAGACGAGCAGTTCTTC.